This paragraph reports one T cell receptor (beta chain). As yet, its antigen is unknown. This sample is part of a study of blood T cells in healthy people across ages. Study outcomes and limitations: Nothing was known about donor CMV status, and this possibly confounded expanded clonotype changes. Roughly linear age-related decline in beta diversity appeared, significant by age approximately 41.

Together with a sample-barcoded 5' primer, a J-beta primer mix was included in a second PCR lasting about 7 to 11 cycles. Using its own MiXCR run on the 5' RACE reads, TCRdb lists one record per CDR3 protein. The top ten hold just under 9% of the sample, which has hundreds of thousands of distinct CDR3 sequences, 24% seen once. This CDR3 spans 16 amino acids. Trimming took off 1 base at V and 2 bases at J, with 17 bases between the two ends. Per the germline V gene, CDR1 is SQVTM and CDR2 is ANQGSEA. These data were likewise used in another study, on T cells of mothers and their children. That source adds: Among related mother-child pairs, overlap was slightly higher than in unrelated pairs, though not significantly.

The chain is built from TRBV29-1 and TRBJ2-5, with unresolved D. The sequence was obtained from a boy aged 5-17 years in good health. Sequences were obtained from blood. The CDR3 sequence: CSVEGWVPEQQETQYF. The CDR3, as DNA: TGCAGCGTTGAAGGGTGGGTACCCGAACAACAAGAGACCCAGTACTTC.